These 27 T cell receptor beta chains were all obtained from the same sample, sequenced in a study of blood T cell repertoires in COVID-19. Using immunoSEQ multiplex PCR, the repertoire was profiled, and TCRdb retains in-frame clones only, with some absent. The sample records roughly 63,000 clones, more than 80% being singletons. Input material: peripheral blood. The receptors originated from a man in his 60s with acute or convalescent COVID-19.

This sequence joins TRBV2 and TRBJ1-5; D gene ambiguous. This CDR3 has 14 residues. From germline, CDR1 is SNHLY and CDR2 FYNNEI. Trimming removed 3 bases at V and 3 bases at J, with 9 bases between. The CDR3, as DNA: TGTGCCAGCAGTGAGGAGGGATCCAATCAGCCCCAGCATTTT. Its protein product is CASSEEGSNQPQHF.

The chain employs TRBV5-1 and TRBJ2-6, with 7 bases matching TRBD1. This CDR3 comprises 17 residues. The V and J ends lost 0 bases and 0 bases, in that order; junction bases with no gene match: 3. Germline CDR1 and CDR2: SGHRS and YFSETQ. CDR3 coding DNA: TGCGCCAGCAGCTTGGGAGGGGGCGGCTCTGGGGCCAACGTCCTGACTTTC. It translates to CASSLGGGGSGANVLTF.

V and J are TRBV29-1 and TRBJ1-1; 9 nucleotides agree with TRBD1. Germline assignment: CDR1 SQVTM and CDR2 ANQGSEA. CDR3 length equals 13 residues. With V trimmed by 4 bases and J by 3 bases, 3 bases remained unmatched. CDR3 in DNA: TGCAGCGTTGCGGGACAGGGCGACACTGAAGCTTTCTTT. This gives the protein CSVAGQGDTEAFF.

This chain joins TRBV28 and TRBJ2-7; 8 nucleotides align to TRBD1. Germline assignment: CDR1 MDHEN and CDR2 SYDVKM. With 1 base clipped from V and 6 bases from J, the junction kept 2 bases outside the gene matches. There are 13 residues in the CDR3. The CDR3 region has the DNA TGTGCCAGCAGTTTATCAACAGGGGGCGAGCAGTACTTC. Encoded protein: CASSLSTGGEQYF.

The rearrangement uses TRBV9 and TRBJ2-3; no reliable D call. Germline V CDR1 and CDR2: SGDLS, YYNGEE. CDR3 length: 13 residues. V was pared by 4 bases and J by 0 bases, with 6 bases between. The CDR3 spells CASSTQSTDTQYF. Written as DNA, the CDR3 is TGTGCCAGCAGCACACAAAGCACAGATACGCAGTATTTT.

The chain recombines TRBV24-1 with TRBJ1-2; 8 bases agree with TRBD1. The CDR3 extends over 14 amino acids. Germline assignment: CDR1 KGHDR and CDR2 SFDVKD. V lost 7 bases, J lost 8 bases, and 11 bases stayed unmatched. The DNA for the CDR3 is TGTGCCACCAGGTCCCGCCAGGGGGCGGGAGGCTACACCTTC. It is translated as CATRSRQGAGGYTF.

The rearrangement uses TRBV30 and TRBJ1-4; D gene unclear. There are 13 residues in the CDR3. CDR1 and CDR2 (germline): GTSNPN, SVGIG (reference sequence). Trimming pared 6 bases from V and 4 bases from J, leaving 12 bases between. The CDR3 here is CACPLAGNEKLFF. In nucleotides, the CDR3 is TGTGCCTGCCCCCTCGCCGGTAATGAAAAACTGTTTTTT.

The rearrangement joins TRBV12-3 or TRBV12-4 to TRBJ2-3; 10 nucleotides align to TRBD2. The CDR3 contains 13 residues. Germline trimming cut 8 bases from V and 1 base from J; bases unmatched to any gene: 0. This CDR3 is CASGLAGTDTQYF. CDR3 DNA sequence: TGTGCCAGCGGACTAGCGGGCACAGATACGCAGTATTTT.

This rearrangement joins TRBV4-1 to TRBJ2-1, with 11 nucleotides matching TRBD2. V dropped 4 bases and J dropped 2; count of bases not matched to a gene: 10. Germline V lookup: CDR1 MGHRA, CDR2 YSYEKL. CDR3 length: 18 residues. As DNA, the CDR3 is TGCGCCAGCAGCCCCCGGCTAGCGGGAGGTACCACCTACAATGAGCAGTTCTTC. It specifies CASSPRLAGGTTYNEQFF.

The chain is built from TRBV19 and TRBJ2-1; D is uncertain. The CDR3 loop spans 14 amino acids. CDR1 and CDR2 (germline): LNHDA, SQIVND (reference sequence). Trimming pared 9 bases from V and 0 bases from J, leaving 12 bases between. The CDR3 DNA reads TGTGCCAGCCGGCTAGAGAACTCCTACAATGAGCAGTTCTTC. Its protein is CASRLENSYNEQFF.

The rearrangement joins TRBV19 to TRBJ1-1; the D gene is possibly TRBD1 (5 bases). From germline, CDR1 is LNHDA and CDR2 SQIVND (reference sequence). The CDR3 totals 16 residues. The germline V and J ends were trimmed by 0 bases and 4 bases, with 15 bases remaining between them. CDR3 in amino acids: CASSIDRPGLATEAFF. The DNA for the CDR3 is TGTGCCAGTAGTATAGATCGCCCAGGGTTGGCCACTGAAGCTTTCTTT.

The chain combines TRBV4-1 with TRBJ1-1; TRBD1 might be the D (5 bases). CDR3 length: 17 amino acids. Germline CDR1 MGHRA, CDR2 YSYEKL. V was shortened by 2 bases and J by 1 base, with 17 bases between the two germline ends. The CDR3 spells CASSQLPSTAGNTEAFF. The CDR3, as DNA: TGCGCCAGCAGCCAACTTCCCTCGACAGCTGGGAACACTGAAGCTTTCTTT.

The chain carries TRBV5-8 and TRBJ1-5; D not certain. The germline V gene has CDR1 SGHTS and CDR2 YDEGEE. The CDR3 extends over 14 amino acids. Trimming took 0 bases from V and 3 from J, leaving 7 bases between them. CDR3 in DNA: TGTGCCAGCAGCTTGGACAGTCCCAATCAGCCCCAGCATTTT. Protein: CASSLDSPNQPQHF. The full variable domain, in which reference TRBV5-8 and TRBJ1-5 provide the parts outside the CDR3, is EAGVTQSPTHLIKTRGQQATLRCSPISGHTSVYWYQQALGLGLQFLLWYDEGEERNRGNFPPRFSGRQFPNYSSELNVNALELEDSALYLCASSLDSPNQPQHFGDGTRLSIL.

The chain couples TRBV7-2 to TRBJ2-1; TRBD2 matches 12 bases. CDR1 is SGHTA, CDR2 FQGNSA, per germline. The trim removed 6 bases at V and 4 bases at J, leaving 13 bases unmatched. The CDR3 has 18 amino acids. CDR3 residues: CASRRRLAGAFGYNEQFF. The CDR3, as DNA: TGTGCCAGCAGACGTAGACTAGCGGGAGCTTTTGGGTACAATGAGCAGTTCTTC. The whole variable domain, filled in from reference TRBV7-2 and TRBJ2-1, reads GAGVSQSPSNKVTEKGKDVELRCDPISGHTALYWYRQSLGQGLEFLIYFQGNSAPDKSGLPSDRFSAERTGGSVSTLTIQRTQQEDSAVYLCASRRRLAGAFGYNEQFFGPGTRLTVL.

The CDR3 protein is CATSKQGSTDTQYF. The CDR3 DNA reads TGTGCCACCAGTAAACAGGGGAGCACAGATACGCAGTATTTT. This rearrangement joins TRBV24-1 to TRBJ2-3; 7 bases are a match to TRBD1. The CDR3 runs to 14 residues. The V segment lost 6 bases and the J segment 0 bases; nucleotides outside the gene matches: 2. Germline V gives CDR1 KGHDR, CDR2 SFDVKD.

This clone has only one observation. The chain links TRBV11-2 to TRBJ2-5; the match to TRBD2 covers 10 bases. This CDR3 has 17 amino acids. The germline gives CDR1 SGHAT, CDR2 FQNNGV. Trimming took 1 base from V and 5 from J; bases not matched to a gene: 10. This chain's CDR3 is CASSLGVAGGGDETQYF. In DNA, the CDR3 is TGTGCCAGCAGCTTAGGTGTAGCGGGAGGTGGGGATGAGACCCAGTACTTC.

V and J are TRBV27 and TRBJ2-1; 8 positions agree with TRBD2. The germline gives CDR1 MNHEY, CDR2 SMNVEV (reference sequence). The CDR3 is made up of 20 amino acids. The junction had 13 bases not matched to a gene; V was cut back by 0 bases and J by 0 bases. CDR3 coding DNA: TGTGCCAGCAGTTTATCGAATTGGGCTAGCGGGCCTAGCTCCTACAATGAGCAGTTCTTC. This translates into CASSLSNWASGPSSYNEQFF.

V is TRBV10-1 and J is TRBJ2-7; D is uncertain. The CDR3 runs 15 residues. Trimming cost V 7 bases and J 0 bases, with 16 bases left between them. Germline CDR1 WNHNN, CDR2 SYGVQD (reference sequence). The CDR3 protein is CASNHDTPSSYEQYF. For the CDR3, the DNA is TGCGCCAGCAATCACGACACTCCAAGCTCCTACGAGCAGTACTTC.

CDR3 sequence reads: CASSPFGTSGSYTGELFF. In nucleotides, the CDR3 is TGTGCCAGCAGTCCCTTCGGGACTAGCGGGAGTTACACCGGGGAGCTGTTTTTT. The chain links TRBV6-6 to TRBJ2-2, with 14 bases matching TRBD2. J was trimmed by 3 bases and V by 5 bases; bases with no gene match: 8. Germline assignment: CDR1 MNHNY and CDR2 SVGAGI (reference sequence). The CDR3 is 18 residues long.

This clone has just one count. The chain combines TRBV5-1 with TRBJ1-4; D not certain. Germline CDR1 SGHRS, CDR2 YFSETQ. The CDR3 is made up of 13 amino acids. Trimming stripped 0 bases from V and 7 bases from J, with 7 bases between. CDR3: CASSLGWAEKLFF. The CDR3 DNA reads TGCGCCAGCAGCTTGGGGTGGGCTGAAAAACTGTTTTTT.

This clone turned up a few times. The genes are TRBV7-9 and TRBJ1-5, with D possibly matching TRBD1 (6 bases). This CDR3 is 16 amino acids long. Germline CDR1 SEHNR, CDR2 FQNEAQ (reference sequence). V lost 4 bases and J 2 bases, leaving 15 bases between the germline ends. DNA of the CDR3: TGTGCCAGCAGCTCGACAGGCACCGGGGGCAATCAGCCCCAGCATTTT. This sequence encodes CASSSTGTGGNQPQHF.

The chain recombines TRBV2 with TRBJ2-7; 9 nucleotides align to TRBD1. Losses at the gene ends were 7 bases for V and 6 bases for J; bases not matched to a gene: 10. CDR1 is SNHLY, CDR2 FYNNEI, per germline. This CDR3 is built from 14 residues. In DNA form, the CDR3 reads TGTGCCAGCAATTCCGGGACAGGGTCCCTCGAGCAGTACTTC. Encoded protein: CASNSGTGSLEQYF.

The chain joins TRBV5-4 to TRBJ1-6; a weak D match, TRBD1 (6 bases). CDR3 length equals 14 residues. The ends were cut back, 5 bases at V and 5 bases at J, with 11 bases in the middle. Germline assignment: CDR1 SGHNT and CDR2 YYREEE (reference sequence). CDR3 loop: CASSVRGNNSPLHF. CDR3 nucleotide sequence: TGTGCCAGCAGTGTAAGGGGGAATAATTCACCCCTCCACTTT.

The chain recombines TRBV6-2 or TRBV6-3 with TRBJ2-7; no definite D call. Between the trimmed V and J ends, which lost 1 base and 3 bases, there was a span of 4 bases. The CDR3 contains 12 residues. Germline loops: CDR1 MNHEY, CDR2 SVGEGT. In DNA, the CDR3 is TGTGCCAGCAGTTACTTCAGCTACGAGCAGTACTTC. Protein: CASSYFSYEQYF.

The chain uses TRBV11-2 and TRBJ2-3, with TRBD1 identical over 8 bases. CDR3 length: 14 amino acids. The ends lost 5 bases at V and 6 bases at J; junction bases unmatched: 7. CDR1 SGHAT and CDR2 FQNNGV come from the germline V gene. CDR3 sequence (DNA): TGTGCCAGCAGCCGCACCCGACAGGGGGATACGCAGTATTTT. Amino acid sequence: CASSRTRQGDTQYF.

Here the CDR3 DNA reads TGTGCCAGCTCACCGACAGGTCCCTCCTACAATGAGCAGTTCTTC. This encodes CASSPTGPSYNEQFF. V usage is TRBV18 and J usage is TRBJ2-1, with D possibly TRBD1 on 6 matching bases. The CDR3 is 15 residues long. Trimming cost V 3 bases and J 0 bases, with 9 bases left between them. Germline loops: CDR1 KGHSH, CDR2 LQKENI. The full variable domain, completed using reference TRBV18 and TRBJ2-1, is NAGVMQNPRHLVRRRGQEARLRCSPMKGHSHVYWYRQLPEEGLKFMVYLQKENIIDESGMPKERFSAEFPKEGPSILRIQQVVRGDSAAYFCASSPTGPSYNEQFFGPGTRLTVL.

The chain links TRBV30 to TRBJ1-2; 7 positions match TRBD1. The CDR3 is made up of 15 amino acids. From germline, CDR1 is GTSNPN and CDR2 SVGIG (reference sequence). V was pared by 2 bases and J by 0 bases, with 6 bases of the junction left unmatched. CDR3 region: CAWSPTGVTNYGYTF. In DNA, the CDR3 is TGTGCCTGGAGTCCCACAGGGGTCACTAACTATGGCTACACCTTC.